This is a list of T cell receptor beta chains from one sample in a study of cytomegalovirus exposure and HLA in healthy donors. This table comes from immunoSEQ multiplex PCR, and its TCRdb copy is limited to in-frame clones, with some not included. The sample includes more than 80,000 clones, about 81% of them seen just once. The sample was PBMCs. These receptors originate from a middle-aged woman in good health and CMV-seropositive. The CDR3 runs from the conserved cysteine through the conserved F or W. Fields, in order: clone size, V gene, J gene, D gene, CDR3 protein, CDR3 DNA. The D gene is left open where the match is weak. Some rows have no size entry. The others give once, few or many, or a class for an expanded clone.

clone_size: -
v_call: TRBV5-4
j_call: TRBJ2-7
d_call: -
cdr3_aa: CASSLGGPAEAYEQYF
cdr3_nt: TGTGCCAGCAGCTTGGGGGGCCCAGCCGAAGCCTACGAGCAGTACTTC

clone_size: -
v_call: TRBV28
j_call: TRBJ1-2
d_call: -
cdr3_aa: CASLGRRSGYGYTF
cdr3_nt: TGTGCCAGCCTTGGCCGCAGGTCTGGGTATGGCTACACCTTC

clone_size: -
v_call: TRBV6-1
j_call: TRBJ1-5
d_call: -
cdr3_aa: CASSVAGAAQPQHF
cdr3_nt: TGTGCCAGCAGTGTTGCGGGGGCGGCTCAGCCCCAGCATTTT

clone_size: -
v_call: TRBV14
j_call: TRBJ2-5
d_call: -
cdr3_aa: CASSHRLTGKLQETQYF
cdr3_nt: TGTGCCAGCAGCCACCGACTTACAGGGAAACTGCAAGAGACCCAGTACTTC

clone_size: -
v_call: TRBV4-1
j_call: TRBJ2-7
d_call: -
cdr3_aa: CASSQDSEFYAEEQYF
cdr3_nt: TGCGCCAGCAGCCAAGATAGTGAATTCTACGCGGAGGAGCAGTACTTC

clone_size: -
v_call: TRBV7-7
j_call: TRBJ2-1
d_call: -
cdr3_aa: CASSSARETEQFF
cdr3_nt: TGTGCTAGCAGCTCAGCTCGGGAGACTGAGCAGTTCTTC

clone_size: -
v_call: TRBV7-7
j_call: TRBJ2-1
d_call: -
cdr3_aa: CASSFGGDGSYNEQFF
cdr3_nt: TGTGCTAGCAGCTTTGGGGGCGATGGCTCCTACAATGAGCAGTTCTTC

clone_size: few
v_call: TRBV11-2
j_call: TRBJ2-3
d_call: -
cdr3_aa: CASSLTRQTDTQYF
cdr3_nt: TGTGCCAGCAGCTTAACACGACAAACAGATACGCAGTATTTT

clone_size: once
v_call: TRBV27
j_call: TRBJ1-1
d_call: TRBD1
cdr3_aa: CASSWDREGWTEAFF
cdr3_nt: TGTGCCAGCAGTTGGGACAGGGAGGGGTGGACTGAAGCTTTCTTT

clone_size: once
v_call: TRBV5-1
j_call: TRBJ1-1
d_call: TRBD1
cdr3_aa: CASSLRGTDSEAFF
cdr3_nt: TGCGCCAGCAGCTTGCGCGGGACAGATAGTGAAGCTTTCTTT

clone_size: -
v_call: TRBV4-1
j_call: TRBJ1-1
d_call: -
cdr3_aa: CASSQSHRENTEAFF
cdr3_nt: TGCGCCAGCAGCCAGTCGCACAGGGAGAACACTGAAGCTTTCTTT

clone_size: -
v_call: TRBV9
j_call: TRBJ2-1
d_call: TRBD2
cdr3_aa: CASSPRTSSYNEQFF
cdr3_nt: TGTGCCAGCAGCCCCCGGACTAGCTCCTACAATGAGCAGTTCTTC

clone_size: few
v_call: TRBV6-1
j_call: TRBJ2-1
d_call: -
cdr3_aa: CASRDYLPVNEQFF
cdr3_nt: TGTGCCAGCAGGGACTACCTACCCGTTAATGAGCAGTTCTTC

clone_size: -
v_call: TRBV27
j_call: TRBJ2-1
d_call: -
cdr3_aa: CASSWVGGSEQFF
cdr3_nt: TGTGCCAGCAGTTGGGTAGGGGGAAGTGAGCAGTTCTTC

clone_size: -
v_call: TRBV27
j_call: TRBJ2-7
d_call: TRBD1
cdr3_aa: CASSLTDRGMYEQYF
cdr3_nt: TGTGCCAGCAGTTTGACGGACAGGGGGATGTACGAGCAGTACTTC

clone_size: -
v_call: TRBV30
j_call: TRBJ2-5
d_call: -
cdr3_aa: CAWSVQGLLKTQYF
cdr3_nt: TGTGCCTGGAGTGTCCAGGGCCTGTTGAAGACCCAGTACTTC

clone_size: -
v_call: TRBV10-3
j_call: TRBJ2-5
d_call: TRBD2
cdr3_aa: CATTSGGESETQYF
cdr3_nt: TGTGCCACCACGTCTGGGGGGGAGAGCGAGACCCAGTACTTC

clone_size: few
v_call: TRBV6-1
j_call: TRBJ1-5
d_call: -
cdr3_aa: CASSGTADRQPQHF
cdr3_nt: TGTGCCAGCAGTGGGACAGCAGATCGACAGCCCCAGCATTTT

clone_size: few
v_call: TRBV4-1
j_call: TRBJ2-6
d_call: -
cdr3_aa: CASSQEEGAGANVLTF
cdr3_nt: TGCGCCAGCAGCCAAGAAGAGGGGGCTGGGGCCAACGTCCTGACTTTC

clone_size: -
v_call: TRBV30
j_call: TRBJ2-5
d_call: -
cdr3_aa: CAWDRLYQETQYF
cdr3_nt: TGTGCCTGGGATAGACTGTACCAAGAGACCCAGTACTTC

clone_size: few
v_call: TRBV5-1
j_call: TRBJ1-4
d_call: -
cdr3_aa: CASSLVGSNEKLFF
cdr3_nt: TGCGCCAGCAGCTTGGTTGGCTCGAATGAAAAACTGTTTTTT

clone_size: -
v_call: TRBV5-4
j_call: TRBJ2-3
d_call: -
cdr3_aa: CASSPKGEGYTDTQYF
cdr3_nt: TGTGCCAGCAGCCCCAAGGGGGAGGGGTACACAGATACGCAGTATTTT

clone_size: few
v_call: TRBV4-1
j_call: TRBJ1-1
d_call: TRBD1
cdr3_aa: CASSQEGQGYGTEAFF
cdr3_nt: TGCGCCAGCAGCCAAGAGGGACAGGGGTACGGCACTGAAGCTTTCTTT

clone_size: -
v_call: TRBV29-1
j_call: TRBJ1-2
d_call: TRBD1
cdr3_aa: CSVGRQGTGDYGYTF
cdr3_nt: TGCAGCGTTGGTCGCCAGGGGACAGGAGACTATGGCTACACCTTC

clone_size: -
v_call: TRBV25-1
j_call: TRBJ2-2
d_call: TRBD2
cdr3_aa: CANPSGRGGGELFF
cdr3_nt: TGTGCCAATCCTAGCGGGAGGGGTGGCGGGGAGCTGTTTTTT

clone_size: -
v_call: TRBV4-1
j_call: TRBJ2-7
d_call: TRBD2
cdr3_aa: CASSTRTSGKGYEQYF
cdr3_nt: TGCGCCAGCAGCACCCGGACTAGCGGGAAGGGTTACGAGCAGTACTTC

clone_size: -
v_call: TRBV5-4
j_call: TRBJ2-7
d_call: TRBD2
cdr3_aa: CASSLPEGLAGDNEQYF
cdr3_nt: TGTGCCAGCAGCTTGCCCGAAGGACTAGCGGGGGACAACGAGCAGTACTTC

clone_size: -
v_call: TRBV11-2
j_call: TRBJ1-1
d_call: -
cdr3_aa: CASSIGRNTEAFF
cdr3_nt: TGTGCCAGCAGCATTGGGAGGAACACTGAAGCTTTCTTT

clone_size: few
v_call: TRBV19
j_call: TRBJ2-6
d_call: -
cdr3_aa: CASTWTGDGANVLTF
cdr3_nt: TGTGCCAGTACCTGGACGGGGGACGGGGCCAACGTCCTGACTTTC

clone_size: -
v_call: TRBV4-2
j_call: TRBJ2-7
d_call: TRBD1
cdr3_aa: CASSQDARGQGGSYEQYF
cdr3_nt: TGTGCCAGCAGCCAAGATGCCCGGGGACAGGGAGGCTCCTACGAGCAGTACTTC

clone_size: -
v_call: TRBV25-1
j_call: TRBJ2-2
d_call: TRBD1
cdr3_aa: CASSDRGQGAGELFF
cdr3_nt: TGTGCCAGCAGTGACCGGGGACAGGGGGCCGGGGAGCTGTTTTTT

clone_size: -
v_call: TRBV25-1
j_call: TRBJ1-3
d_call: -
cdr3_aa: CASSEYLWAAGNTIYF
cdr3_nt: TGTGCCAGCAGTGAATATTTGTGGGCAGCTGGAAACACCATATATTTT